The 19 T cell receptor beta chains below come from one sample, sequenced in a study of brain T cells in children with intractable seizures. The method was immunoSEQ multiplex PCR; TCRdb's version includes in-frame clones alone and lacks a portion of them. The data contain 80,000 or so clones, approximately 94% of them singletons. The specimen was peripheral blood, collected at surgery. The receptor source for this set is a boy under three years old with tuberous sclerosis and intractable seizures.

The chain joins TRBV19 to TRBJ1-1; D is uncertain. Germline CDR1 LNHDA, CDR2 SQIVND (reference sequence). The CDR3 is 15 amino acids. V was shortened by 2 bases and J by 4 bases, with 14 bases between the two germline ends. CDR3 residues: CASSIRGGIGTEAFF. Here the CDR3 DNA reads TGTGCCAGTAGTATAAGAGGAGGGATAGGCACTGAAGCTTTCTTT.

The V gene is TRBV3-1 (or the pseudogene TRBV3-2), the J gene TRBJ1-6; D gene unclear. Germline loops: CDR1 LGHDT, CDR2 YNNKEL (reference sequence). This CDR3 spans 12 amino acids. Trimming shortened V by 3 bases and J by 6 bases, and 3 bases separated the two germline ends. Here the CDR3 DNA reads TGTGCCAGCAGCCAGGGTAATTCACCCCTCCACTTT. Its protein is CASSQGNSPLHF.

In nucleotides, the CDR3 is TGTGCCAGCAGTTTATTCGGTCGGTATGGCTACACCTTC. Encoded protein: CASSLFGRYGYTF. The rearrangement links TRBV28 to TRBJ1-2, with D unclear. Per the germline V gene, CDR1 is MDHEN and CDR2 is SYDVKM. There are 13 residues in the CDR3. The ends were cut back, 1 base at V and 5 bases at J, with 8 bases in the middle.

As DNA, the CDR3 is TGTGCCAGCAAAGTTTCCTACGAGCAGTACTTC. This translates into CASKVSYEQYF. The rearrangement links TRBV2 to TRBJ2-7; D unresolved. Germline CDR1 and CDR2: SNHLY and FYNNEI. This CDR3 contains 11 residues. V lost 7 bases, J lost 1 base, and 5 bases lay in between.

V usage is TRBV7-2 and J usage is TRBJ1-2, with D possibly being TRBD1 (6 bases). Trimming took 6 bases from V and 5 from J, leaving 13 bases between them. Germline CDR1 is SGHTA and CDR2 is FQGNSA. The CDR3 length is 13 residues. Here the CDR3 reads CASSLDSGYGYTF. Written as DNA, the CDR3 is TGTGCCAGCAGTCTGGACAGCGGGTATGGCTACACCTTC. The whole variable domain, filled in from reference TRBV7-2 and TRBJ1-2, reads GAGVSQSPSNKVTEKGKDVELRCDPISGHTALYWYRQSLGQGLEFLIYFQGNSAPDKSGLPSDRFSAERTGGSVSTLTIQRTQQEDSAVYLCASSLDSGYGYTFGSGTRLTVV.

The chain carries TRBV13 and TRBJ1-2; possibly TRBD1 for D (6 bases). This CDR3 is 14 amino acids long. The germline CDR1 and CDR2 sequences are PRHDT and FYEKMQ (reference sequence). Trimming stripped 5 bases from V and 5 bases from J, with 15 bases between. CDR3 sequence (DNA): TGTGCCAGCAGCCAGGGGAGGGGAAATTATGGCTACACCTTC. This translates into CASSQGRGNYGYTF.

This clone is a singleton in its sample. The rearrangement joins TRBV6-4 to TRBJ1-5; D remains unclear. The CDR3 loop spans 15 amino acids. Trimming pared 2 bases from V and 1 base from J, leaving 9 bases between. Germline V gene data show CDR1 as MRHNA and CDR2 as SNTAGT. For the CDR3, the DNA is TGTGCCAGCAGTGACGAGGCAGGCAGCAATCAGCCCCAGCATTTT. It codes for CASSDEAGSNQPQHF.

J is TRBJ1-4 and V is TRBV6-4; D is undetermined. This CDR3 has 15 residues. The germline gives CDR1 MRHNA, CDR2 SNTAGT. Trimming cost V 4 bases and J 4 bases, with 13 bases left between them. In nucleotides, the CDR3 is TGTGCCAGCAGTGCCTTTGGCCGGGGTAATGAAAAACTGTTTTTT. Translating gives CASSAFGRGNEKLFF.

The chain uses TRBV11-2 and TRBJ1-1; TRBD1 agrees at 7 bases. The CDR3 covers 14 residues. V lost 1 base to trimming and J lost 3 bases; unmatched junction nucleotides: 2. Germline V CDR1 and CDR2: SGHAT, FQNNGV. Here the CDR3 reads CASSLGDSYTEAFF. The CDR3 region has the DNA TGTGCCAGCAGCTTAGGGGACAGTTACACTGAAGCTTTCTTT.

The rearrangement links TRBV3-1 (or the pseudogene TRBV3-2) to TRBJ1-2; D gene unclear. The CDR3 is 12 amino acids. Germline values: CDR1 LGHDT, CDR2 YNNKEL (reference sequence). The V end was cut by 0 bases, the J end by 8 bases, with 7 bases between. CDR3 in amino acids: CASSQDEKGYTF. Here the CDR3 DNA reads TGTGCCAGCAGCCAAGATGAGAAGGGCTACACCTTC.

The gene calls are TRBV24-1 and TRBJ2-3; D is ambiguous. The CDR3 covers 16 residues. CDR1 is KGHDR, CDR2 SFDVKD, per germline. V was trimmed by 1 base and J by 6 bases, leaving 16 bases between them. Here the CDR3 DNA reads TGTGCCACCAGTGATTTTGGGGAAGTGGGTTCCGATACGCAGTATTTT. Translating it yields CATSDFGEVGSDTQYF.

This chain links TRBV5-1 with TRBJ2-3; 9 nucleotides align to TRBD2. CDR3 length: 14 amino acids. Per the germline V gene, CDR1 is SGHRS and CDR2 is YFSETQ. Trimming took 7 bases from V and 1 from J; bases not matched to a gene: 4. CDR3 bases: TGCGCCAGCCGGCGGGGGGGCGGCACAGATACGCAGTATTTT. Translated: CASRRGGGTDTQYF.

This clone was detected only once. This chain uses TRBV5-8 with TRBJ1-1; D uncertain. The germline V gene encodes CDR1 SGHTS and CDR2 YDEGEE. The CDR3 totals 14 residues. Trimming left V 2 bases short and J 3 bases short, with 11 bases between. This chain's CDR3 is CASSFIRVDTEAFF. The CDR3 DNA follows: TGTGCCAGCAGCTTTATTAGGGTCGACACTGAAGCTTTCTTT. Supplemented by reference TRBV5-8 and TRBJ1-1, the full variable domain reads EAGVTQSPTHLIKTRGQQATLRCSPISGHTSVYWYQQALGLGLQFLLWYDEGEERNRGNFPPRFSGRQFPNYSSELNVNALELEDSALYLCASSFIRVDTEAFFGQGTRLTVV.

The chain links TRBV10-2 to TRBJ2-7; D gene unclear. V lost 2 bases and J lost 11, with 22 bases in between. Germline CDR1 WSHSY, CDR2 SAAADI. This CDR3 comprises 15 residues. The CDR3 DNA reads as TGCGCCAGCAGTGAGGGCAACAAAGGGCCCCCCCGTGAGTACTTC. This sequence encodes CASSEGNKGPPREYF.

The chain has TRBV3-1 (or the pseudogene TRBV3-2) and TRBJ1-1, with D tentatively TRBD1 (5 bases). Trimming pared 0 bases from V and 5 bases from J, leaving 16 bases between. CDR1 is LGHDT, CDR2 YNNKEL, per germline (reference sequence). CDR3 length equals 16 residues. CDR3 DNA: TGTGCCAGCAGCCAAGATCCCGGCAGGGTTGGGACTGAAGCTTTCTTT. It is translated as CASSQDPGRVGTEAFF.

This sequence joins TRBV4-1 and TRBJ2-3, with a tentative D call TRBD2 (5 bases). V gave up 4 bases and J gave up 10 bases, with 15 bases separating them. This CDR3 region has 13 residues. Germline CDR1 MGHRA, CDR2 YSYEKL. CDR3 DNA: TGCGCCAGCAGCCGCGACTCCGGGGTCCCGCAGTATTTT. Translated: CASSRDSGVPQYF.

The chain combines TRBV18 with TRBJ1-4; D is possibly TRBD1 (6 bases). Looked up from germline, CDR1 is KGHSH and CDR2 is LQKENI. This CDR3 is built from 13 residues. The ends were cut back, 3 bases at V and 8 bases at J, with 10 bases in the middle. The CDR3 sequence is CASSPRGWEKLFF. The CDR3 bases are TGTGCCAGCTCACCCAGGGGATGGGAAAAACTGTTTTTT.

The chain is built from TRBV30 and TRBJ2-7; D is perhaps TRBD2 (6 bases). This CDR3 is 15 amino acids long. CDR1 is GTSNPN, CDR2 SVGIG, per germline (reference sequence). The V end lost 1 base, the J end lost 3 bases, and 16 bases lay between the germline ends. The CDR3 DNA reads as TGTGCCTGGAGTGGGGGACTCAGGGTTTTCTACGAGCAGTACTTC. Translated, it gives CAWSGGLRVFYEQYF.

This clone has a single count. The rearrangement joins TRBV15 to TRBJ1-4; 8 bases align to TRBD1. CDR1 and CDR2 (germline): LNHNV, YYDKDF (reference sequence). The J segment lost 5 bases and the V segment lost 4 bases, leaving 6 bases of the junction unmatched. The CDR3 is 15 amino acids. The DNA of the CDR3 is TGTGCCACCAGCAAAGGACAGGGTTCAAATGAAAAACTGTTTTTT. This sequence encodes CATSKGQGSNEKLFF.